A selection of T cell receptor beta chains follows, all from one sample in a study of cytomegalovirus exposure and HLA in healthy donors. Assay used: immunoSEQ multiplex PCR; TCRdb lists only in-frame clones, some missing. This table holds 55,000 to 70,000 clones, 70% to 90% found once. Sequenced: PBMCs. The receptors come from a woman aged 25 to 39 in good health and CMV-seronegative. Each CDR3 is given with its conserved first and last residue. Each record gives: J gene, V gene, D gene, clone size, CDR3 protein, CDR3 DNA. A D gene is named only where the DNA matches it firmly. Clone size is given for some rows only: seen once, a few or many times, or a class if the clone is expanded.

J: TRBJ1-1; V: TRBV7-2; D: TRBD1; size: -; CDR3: CASSLLLGQAEAFF; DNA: TGTGCCAGCAGCCTTTTATTGGGACAGGCTGAAGCTTTCTTT
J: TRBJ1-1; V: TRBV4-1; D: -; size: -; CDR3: CASSPPGRDMNTEAFF; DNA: TGCGCCAGCAGCCCCCCGGGCAGGGATATGAACACTGAAGCTTTCTTT
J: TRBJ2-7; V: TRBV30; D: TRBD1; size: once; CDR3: CAWSVQWGQASYEQYF; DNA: TGTGCCTGGAGTGTACAATGGGGACAGGCATCCTACGAGCAGTACTTC
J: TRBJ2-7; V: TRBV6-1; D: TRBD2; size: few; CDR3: CASASGTSSPEQYF; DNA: TGTGCCAGCGCCTCCGGGACTAGTTCCCCCGAGCAGTACTTC
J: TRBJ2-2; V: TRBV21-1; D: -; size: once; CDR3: CASSGRTGGSTGELFF; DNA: TGTGCCAGCAGCGGAAGAACAGGGGGCAGCACCGGGGAGCTGTTTTTT
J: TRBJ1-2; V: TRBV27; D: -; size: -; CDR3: CASSATGTYGYTF; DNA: TGTGCCAGCAGTGCAACAGGGACCTATGGCTACACCTTC
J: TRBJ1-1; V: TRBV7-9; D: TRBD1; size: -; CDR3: CSSSRTGGRNTEAFF; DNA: TGTTCCAGCAGTCGCACAGGGGGCCGGAACACTGAAGCTTTCTTT
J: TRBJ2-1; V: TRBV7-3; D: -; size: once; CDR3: CASSLTNSDYNEQFF; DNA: TGTGCCAGCAGCTTAACGAACTCCGACTACAATGAGCAGTTCTTC
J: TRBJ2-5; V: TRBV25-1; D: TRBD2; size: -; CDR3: CASGGTSGKGETQYF; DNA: TGTGCCAGCGGGGGGACTAGCGGGAAAGGAGAGACCCAGTACTTC
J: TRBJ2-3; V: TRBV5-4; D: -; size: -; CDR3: CASSSQGGLETDTQYF; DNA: TGTGCCAGCAGCTCCCAGGGGGGATTAGAAACAGATACGCAGTATTTT
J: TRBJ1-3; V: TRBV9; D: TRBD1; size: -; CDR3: CASSSTTGGAFGNTIYF; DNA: TGTGCCAGCAGCTCTACAACAGGGGGCGCTTTTGGAAACACCATATATTTT
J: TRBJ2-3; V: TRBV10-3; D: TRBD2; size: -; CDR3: CAISPGTMRTDTQYF; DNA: TGTGCCATCAGCCCTGGGACTATGCGCACAGATACGCAGTATTTT
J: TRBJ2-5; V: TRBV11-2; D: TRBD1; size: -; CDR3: CASSSGTGRQETQYF; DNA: TGTGCCAGCAGCTCCGGGACAGGGCGGCAAGAGACCCAGTACTTC
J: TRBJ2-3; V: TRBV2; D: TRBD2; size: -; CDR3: CASSDPVLAGIDDTQYF; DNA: TGTGCCAGCAGTGACCCCGTGCTAGCGGGCATTGATGATACGCAGTATTTT
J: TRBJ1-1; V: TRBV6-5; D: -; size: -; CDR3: CASSYAAGGSTKAFF; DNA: TGTGCCAGCAGTTACGCAGCGGGGGGGTCCACCAAAGCTTTCTTT
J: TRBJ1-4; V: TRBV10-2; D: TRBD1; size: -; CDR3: CASRGQGTNEKLFF; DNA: TGCGCCAGCAGGGGACAGGGAACTAATGAAAAACTGTTTTTT
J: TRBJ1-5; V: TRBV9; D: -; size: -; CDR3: CASDRSPGARYQPQHF; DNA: TGTGCCAGCGATAGGAGCCCAGGGGCGCGGTATCAGCCCCAGCATTTT
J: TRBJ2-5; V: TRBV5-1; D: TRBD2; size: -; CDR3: CASSLGASGMVETQYF; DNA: TGCGCCAGCAGCTTGGGGGCTAGCGGGATGGTGGAGACCCAGTACTTC
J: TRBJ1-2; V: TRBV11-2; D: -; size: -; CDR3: CASSLRGNYGYTF; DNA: TGTGCCAGCAGCTTACGGGGAAACTATGGCTACACCTTC
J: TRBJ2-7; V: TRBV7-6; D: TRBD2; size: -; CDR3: CASSLHSPGRESYEQYF; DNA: TGTGCCAGCAGCTTACACTCTCCGGGGAGGGAGTCCTACGAGCAGTACTTC
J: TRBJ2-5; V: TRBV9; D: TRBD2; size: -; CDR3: CASSVTGSAGGPETQYF; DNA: TGTGCCAGCAGCGTAACAGGCTCTGCGGGAGGGCCGGAGACCCAGTACTTC
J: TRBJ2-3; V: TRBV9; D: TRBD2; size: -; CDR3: CASSVTSGTDTQYF; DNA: TGTGCCAGCAGCGTAACTAGCGGCACAGATACGCAGTATTTT
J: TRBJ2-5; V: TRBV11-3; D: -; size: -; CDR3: CASSLDPSENTETQYF; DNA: TGTGCCAGCAGCTTAGACCCTAGCGAGAATACAGAGACCCAGTACTTC
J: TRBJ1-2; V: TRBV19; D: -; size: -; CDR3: CATRTAGYTF; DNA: TGTGCCACCCGGACAGCTGGCTACACCTTC
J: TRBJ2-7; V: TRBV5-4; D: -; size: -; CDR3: CASSLARQALSYEQYF; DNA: TGTGCCAGCAGCTTGGCGAGACAGGCCCTCTCCTACGAGCAGTACTTC
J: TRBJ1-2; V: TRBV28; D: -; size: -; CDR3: CASSSSPLNYGYTF; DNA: TGTGCCAGCAGTTCGTCTCCTCTTAACTATGGCTACACCTTC
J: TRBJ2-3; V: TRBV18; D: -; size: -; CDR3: CASSPLFSHPGTKIPSSTDTQYF; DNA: TGTGCCAGCTCACCACTTTTTTCCCACCCAGGCACGAAAATTCCGTCTAGCACAGATACGCAGTATTTT
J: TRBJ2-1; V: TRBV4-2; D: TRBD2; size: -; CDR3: CASSQGTRGNEQFF; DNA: TGTGCCAGCAGCCAGGGGACTAGGGGGAATGAGCAGTTCTTC
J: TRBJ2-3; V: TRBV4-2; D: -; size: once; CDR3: CASSQAGIITDTQYF; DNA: TGTGCCAGCAGCCAAGCGGGAATAATCACAGATACGCAGTATTTT
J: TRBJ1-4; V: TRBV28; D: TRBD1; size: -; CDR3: CASSVTGLGTNEKLFF; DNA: TGTGCCAGCAGTGTGACAGGGTTGGGAACTAATGAAAAACTGTTTTTT
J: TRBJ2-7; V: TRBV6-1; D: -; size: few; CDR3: CASRMGHAYEQYF; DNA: TGTGCCAGCAGGATGGGACATGCCTACGAGCAGTACTTC
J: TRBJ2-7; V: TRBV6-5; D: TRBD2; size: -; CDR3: CASSYRTSGSGHEQYF; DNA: TGTGCCAGCAGTTACCGGACTAGCGGGAGCGGCCACGAGCAGTACTTC
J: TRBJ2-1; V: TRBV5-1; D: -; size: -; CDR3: CASQSGSSYNEQFF; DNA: TGCGCCAGCCAGAGCGGAAGCTCCTACAATGAGCAGTTCTTC
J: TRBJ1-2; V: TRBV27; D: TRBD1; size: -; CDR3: CASSRTTGPGLLSNYGYTF; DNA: TGTGCCAGCAGTAGAACGACAGGGCCCGGACTTCTATCTAACTATGGCTACACCTTC
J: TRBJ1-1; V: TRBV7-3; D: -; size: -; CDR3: CASSSQTGNTEAFF; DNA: TGTGCCAGCAGCTCCCAGACAGGGAACACTGAAGCTTTCTTT
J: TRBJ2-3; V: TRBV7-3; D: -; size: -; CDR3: CASSPDISRSTDTQYF; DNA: TGTGCCAGCAGCCCCGATATTAGCCGAAGCACAGATACGCAGTATTTT
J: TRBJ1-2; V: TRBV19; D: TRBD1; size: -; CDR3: CASSIVGTGEVHGYTF; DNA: TGTGCCAGTAGTATAGTCGGGACAGGGGAGGTGCATGGCTACACCTTC
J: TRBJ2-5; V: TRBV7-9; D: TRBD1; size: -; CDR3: CASRRTGEAQETQYF; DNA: TGTGCCAGCAGACGGACAGGGGAGGCGCAAGAGACCCAGTACTTC
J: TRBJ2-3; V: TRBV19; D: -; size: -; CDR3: CASSIELGPDTQYF; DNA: TGTGCCAGTAGTATTGAACTAGGTCCAGATACGCAGTATTTT
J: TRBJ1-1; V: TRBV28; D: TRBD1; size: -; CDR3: CASRPPGGQAFF; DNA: TGTGCCAGCAGGCCTCCAGGGGGGCAAGCTTTCTTT
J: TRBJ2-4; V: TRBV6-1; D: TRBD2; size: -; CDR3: CASSGTSGTSKNIQYF; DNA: TGTGCCAGCAGTGGGACTAGCGGGACGTCCAAAAACATTCAGTACTTC
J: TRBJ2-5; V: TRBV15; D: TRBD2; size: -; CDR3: CATSRDPSRAGGETQYF; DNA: TGTGCCACCAGCAGAGACCCTTCGAGGGCGGGAGGAGAGACCCAGTACTTC
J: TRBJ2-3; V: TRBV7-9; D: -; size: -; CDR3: CASSPLATDTQYF; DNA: TGTGCCAGCAGCCCGCTAGCCACAGATACGCAGTATTTT
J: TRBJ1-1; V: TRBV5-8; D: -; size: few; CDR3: CASSMSGRNTEAFF; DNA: TGTGCCAGCAGCATGAGCGGGAGGAACACTGAAGCTTTCTTT
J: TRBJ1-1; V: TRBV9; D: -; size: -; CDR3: CASSVGSGVTEAFF; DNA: TGTGCCAGCAGCGTAGGGTCGGGGGTCACTGAAGCTTTCTTT
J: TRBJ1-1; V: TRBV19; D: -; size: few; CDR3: CASSTGNTEAFF; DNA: TGTGCCAGTAGTACGGGGAACACTGAAGCTTTCTTT
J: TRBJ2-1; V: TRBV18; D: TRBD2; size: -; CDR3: CASSPLAGGPVNEQFF; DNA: TGTGCCAGCTCACCCCTAGCGGGAGGGCCTGTTAATGAGCAGTTCTTC
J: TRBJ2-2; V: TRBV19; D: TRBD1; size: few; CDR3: CASKRQGAPGELFF; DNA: TGTGCCAGTAAACGGCAGGGGGCCCCCGGGGAGCTGTTTTTT
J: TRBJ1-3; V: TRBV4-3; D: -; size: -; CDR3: CASSPQRGFSGNTIYF; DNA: TGCGCCAGCAGCCCCCAAAGGGGGTTCTCTGGAAACACCATATATTTT
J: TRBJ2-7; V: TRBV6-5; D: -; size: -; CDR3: CASSYSTRPPLEQYF; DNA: TGTGCCAGCAGTTACTCGACTAGGCCCCCTCTCGAGCAGTACTTC
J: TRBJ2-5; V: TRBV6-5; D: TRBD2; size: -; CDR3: CASSYGAGVAETQYF; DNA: TGTGCCAGCAGTTACGGAGCGGGAGTCGCAGAGACCCAGTACTTC
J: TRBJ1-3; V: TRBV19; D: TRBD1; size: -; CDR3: CASSIRQGIDTIYF; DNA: TGTGCCAGTAGTATAAGACAGGGGATTGACACCATATATTTT